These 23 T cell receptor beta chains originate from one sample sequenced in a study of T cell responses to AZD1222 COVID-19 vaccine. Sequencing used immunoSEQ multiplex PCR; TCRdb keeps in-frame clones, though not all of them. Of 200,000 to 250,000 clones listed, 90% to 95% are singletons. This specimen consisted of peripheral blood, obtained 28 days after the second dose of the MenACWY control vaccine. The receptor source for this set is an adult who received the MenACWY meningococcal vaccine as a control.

Here the CDR3 DNA reads TGTGCCAGCAGTTACCGATGGACTAGCGGGGGGGCCGGTACGCAGTATTTT. Translation: CASSYRWTSGGAGTQYF. The chain joins TRBV6-2 or TRBV6-3 to TRBJ2-3, with TRBD2 identical over 15 bases. CDR1 is MNHEY, CDR2 SVGEGT, per germline. The CDR3 consists of 17 residues. V was clipped by 2 bases and J by 8 bases; unmatched bases: 8.

CDR3 sequence: CSVDISGRGADTQYF. As DNA, the CDR3 is TGCAGCGTTGATATAAGCGGGAGGGGAGCAGATACGCAGTATTTT. The J gene is TRBJ2-3, the V gene TRBV29-1; TRBD2 aligns across 10 bases. V lost 3 bases, J lost 4 bases, and 7 bases stayed unmatched. The CDR3 is 15 amino acids. The germline gives CDR1 SQVTM, CDR2 ANQGSEA.

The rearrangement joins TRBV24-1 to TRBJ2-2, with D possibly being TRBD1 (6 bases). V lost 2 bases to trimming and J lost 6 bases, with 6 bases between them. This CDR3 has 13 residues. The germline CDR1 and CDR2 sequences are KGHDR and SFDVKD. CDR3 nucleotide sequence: TGTGCCACCAGTGATTGGACAGCCGGGGAGCTGTTTTTT. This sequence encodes CATSDWTAGELFF.

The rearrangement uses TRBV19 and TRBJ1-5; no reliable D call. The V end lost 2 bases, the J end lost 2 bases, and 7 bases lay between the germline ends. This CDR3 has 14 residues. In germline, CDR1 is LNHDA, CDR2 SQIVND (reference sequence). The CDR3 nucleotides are TGTGCCAGTAGTATAATGAGGGGCAATCAGCCCCAGCATTTT. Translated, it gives CASSIMRGNQPQHF.

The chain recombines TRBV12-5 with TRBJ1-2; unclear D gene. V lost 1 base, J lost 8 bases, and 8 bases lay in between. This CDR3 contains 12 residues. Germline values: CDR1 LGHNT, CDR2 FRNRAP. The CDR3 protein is CASGLDFGGYTF. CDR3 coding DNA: TGTGCTAGTGGTTTGGATTTCGGCGGCTACACCTTC.

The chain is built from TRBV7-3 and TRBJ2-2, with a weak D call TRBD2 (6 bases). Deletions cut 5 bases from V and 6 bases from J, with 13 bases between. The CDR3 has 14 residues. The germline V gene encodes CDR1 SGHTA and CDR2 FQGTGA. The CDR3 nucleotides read TGTGCCAGCAGCCCCGGGAGCGCGGCCGGGGAGCTGTTTTTT. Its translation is CASSPGSAAGELFF.

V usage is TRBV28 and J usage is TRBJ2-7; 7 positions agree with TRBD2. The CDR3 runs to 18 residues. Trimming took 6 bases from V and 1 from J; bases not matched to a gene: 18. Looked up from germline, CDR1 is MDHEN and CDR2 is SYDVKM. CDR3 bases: TGTGCCAGCAGCCCCCCGAGATTAGGGCTAGCGGCGTCCTACGAGCAGTACTTC. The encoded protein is CASSPPRLGLAASYEQYF.

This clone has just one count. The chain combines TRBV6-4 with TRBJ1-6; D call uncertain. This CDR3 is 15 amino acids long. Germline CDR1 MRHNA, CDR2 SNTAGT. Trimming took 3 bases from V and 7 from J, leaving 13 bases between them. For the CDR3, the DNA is TGTGCCAGCAGTGAGACCCCTGGCGAGAATTCACCCCTCCACTTT. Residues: CASSETPGENSPLHF.

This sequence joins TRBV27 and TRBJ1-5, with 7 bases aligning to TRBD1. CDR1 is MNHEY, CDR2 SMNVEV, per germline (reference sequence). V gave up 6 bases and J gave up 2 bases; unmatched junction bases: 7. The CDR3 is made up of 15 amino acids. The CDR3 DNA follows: TGTGCCAGCAGACCCCTTGGACAGGGCAATCAGCCCCAGCATTTT. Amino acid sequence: CASRPLGQGNQPQHF.

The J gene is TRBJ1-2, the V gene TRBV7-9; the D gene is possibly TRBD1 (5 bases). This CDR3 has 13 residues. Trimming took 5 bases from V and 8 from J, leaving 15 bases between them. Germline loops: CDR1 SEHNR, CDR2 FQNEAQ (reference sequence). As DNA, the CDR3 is TGTGCCAGCAGCCAGACAGTCCGGGGAGGCTACACCTTC. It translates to CASSQTVRGGYTF.

The CDR3 reads CASSVAGGFYEQYF. As DNA, the CDR3 is TGTGCCAGCAGCGTAGCGGGAGGTTTCTACGAGCAGTACTTC. The chain couples TRBV9 to TRBJ2-7; 7 bases agree with TRBD2. The germline V gene encodes CDR1 SGDLS and CDR2 YYNGEE. With 0 bases clipped from V and 3 bases from J, the junction kept 3 bases outside the gene matches. The CDR3 extends over 14 amino acids.

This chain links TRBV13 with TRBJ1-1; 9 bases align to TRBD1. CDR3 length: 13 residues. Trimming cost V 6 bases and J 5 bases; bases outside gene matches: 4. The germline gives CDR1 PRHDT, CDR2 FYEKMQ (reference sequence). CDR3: CASSTDRGTEAFF. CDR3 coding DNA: TGTGCCAGCAGTACCGACAGGGGGACTGAAGCTTTCTTT.

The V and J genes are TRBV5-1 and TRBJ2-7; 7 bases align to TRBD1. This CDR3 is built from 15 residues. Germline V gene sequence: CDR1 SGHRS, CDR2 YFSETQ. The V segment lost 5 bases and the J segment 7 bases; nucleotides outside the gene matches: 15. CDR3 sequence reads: CASRPTGTANLEQYF. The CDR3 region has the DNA TGCGCCAGCAGACCGACCGGGACAGCTAATCTGGAGCAGTACTTC.

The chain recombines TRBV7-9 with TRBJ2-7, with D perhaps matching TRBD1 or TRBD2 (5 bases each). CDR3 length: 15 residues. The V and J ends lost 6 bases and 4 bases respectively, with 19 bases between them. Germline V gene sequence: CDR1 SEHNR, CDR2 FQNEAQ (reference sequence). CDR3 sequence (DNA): TGTGCCAGCAGTCCGGGGACCCCCCCCGTGTACGAGCAGTACTTC. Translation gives CASSPGTPPVYEQYF.

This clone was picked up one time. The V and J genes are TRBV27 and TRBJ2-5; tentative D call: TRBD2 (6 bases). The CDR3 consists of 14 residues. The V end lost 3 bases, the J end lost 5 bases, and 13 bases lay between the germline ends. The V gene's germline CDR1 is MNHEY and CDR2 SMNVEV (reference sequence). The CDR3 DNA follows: TGTGCCAGCAGTTTCCAGTTCCGGGGGGAGACCCAGTACTTC. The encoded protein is CASSFQFRGETQYF.

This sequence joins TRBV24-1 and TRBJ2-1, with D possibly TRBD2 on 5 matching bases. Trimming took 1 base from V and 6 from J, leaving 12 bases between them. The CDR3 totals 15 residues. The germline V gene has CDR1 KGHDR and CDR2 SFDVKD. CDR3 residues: CATSDLEGTGNEQFF. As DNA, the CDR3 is TGTGCCACCAGTGATTTAGAGGGTACGGGCAATGAGCAGTTCTTC.

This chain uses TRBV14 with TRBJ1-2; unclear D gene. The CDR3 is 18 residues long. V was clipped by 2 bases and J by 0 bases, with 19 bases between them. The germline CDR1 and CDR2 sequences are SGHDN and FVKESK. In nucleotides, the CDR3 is TGTGCCAGCAGCCAACGCGCCAACACCGGGGTAGCTAACTATGGCTACACCTTC. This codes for CASSQRANTGVANYGYTF. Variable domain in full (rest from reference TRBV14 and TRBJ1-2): EAGVTQFPSHSVIEKGQTVTLRCDPISGHDNLYWYRRVMGKEIKFLLHFVKESKQDESGMPNNRFLAERTGGTYSTLKVQPAELEDSGVYFCASSQRANTGVANYGYTFGSGTRLTVV.

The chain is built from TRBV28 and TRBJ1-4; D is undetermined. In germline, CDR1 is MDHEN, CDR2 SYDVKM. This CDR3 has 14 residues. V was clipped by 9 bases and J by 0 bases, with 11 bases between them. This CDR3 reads CASHASATNEKLFF. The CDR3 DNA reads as TGTGCCAGTCATGCCTCTGCAACTAATGAAAAACTGTTTTTT. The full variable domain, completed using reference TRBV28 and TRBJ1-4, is DVKVTQSSRYLVKRTGEKVFLECVQDMDHENMFWYRQDPGLGLRLIYFSYDVKMKEKGDIPEGYSVSREKKERFSLILESASTNQTSMYLCASHASATNEKLFFGSGTQLSVL.

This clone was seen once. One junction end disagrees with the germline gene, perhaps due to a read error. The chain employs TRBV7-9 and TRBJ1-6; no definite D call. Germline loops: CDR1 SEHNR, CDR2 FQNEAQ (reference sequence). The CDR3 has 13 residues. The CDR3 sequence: CASSPEGRGTHFF. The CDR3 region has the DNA TGTGCCAGCAGCCCTGAAGGGAGAGGTACTCACTTCTTT. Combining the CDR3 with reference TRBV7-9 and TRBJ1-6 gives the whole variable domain DTGVSQNPRHKITKRGQNVTFRCDPISEHNRLYWYRQTLGQGPEFLTYFQNEAQLEKSRLLSDRFSAERPKGSFSTLEIQRTEQGDSAMYLCASSPEGRGTHFFGNGTRLTVT.

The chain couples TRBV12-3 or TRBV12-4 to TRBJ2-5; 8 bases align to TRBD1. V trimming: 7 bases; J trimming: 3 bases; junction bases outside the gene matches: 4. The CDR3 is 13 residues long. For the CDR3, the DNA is TGTGCCAGCAAACAGGGGGGAGAAGAGACCCAGTACTTC. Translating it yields CASKQGGEETQYF.

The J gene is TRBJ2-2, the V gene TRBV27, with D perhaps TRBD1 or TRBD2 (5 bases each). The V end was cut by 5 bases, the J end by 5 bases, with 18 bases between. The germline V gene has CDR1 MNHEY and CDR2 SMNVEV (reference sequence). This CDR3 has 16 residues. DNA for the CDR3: TGTGCCAGCAGTCCCCTTTGGGGGTCTGCAACCGGGGAGCTGTTTTTT. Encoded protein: CASSPLWGSATGELFF.

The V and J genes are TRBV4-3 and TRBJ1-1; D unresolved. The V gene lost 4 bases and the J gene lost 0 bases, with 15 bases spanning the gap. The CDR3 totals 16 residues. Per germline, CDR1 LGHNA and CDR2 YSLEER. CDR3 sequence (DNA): TGCGCCAGCAGCCCTACGCAAGGCGCGCTGAACACTGAAGCTTTCTTT. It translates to CASSPTQGALNTEAFF.

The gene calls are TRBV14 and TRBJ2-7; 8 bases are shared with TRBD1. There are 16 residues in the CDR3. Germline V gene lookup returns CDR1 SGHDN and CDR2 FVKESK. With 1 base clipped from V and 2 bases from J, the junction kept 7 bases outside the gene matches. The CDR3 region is CASSQVPTGGAYEQYF. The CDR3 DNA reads TGTGCCAGCAGCCAAGTCCCTACAGGGGGTGCCTACGAGCAGTACTTC.